The entry below describes one TCR beta chain. No antigen is known for it. No much larger clonotype is one base removed from it; base qualities were not supplied. The source of the sample is a study of blood T cell repertoires in COVID-19 (dated by TCRdb to 2020 to 2022). About the full investigation: Samples from collaborators originated in the United States, Italy and Spain and spanned both the acute and convalescent phases of COVID-19. The material from the prospective study consisted of cDNA or gDNA derived from T cells, B-cell-depleted T cells, or PBMCs. The dataset comprised deeply sampled blood TCRbeta repertoires from subjects exposed to, actively infected with, or recovered from COVID-19. The repertoires were released in a freely available public database intended as a resource for research on the immune response to SARS-CoV-2. Samples came from the ongoing ImmuneRACE study (first 160 participants) plus 1,254 subjects from 6 global collaborators. Sample metadata almost always included a de-identified subject ID, COVID-19 status, age in years and sex. Where HLA class I and class II types were available, the types were taken from metadata supplied by the sample provider, not from assay-based typing.

Each collaborating institution followed its own protocols to collect whole blood in K2EDTA tubes. For TCRbeta analysis, collaborators shipped samples as frozen whole blood, isolated PBMCs, or DNA extracted from either of those sample types. General findings and caveats noted by the study authors: How much clinical and demographic metadata was included differed by source and by participant, and the metadata was provided uncurated.

The immunoSEQ Assay, a bias-controlled multiplex PCR, was used to amplify TCRbeta CDR3 regions from genomic DNA. The original pipeline was this. Within the assay, amplification of reference gene primers was used to estimate how many nucleated cells each sample contained. Sequence reads were collapsed and filtered to measure the absolute abundance of every unique TCRbeta CDR3 rearrangement. For each sample, productive Simpson clonality was calculated by taking the square root of Simpson's diversity index across productive rearrangements. TCRdb stores this immuneACCESS table with in-frame sequences only. Part of the clones is absent; in the studies checked, under half of the shortfall reflects unresolved V genes, and no reason is known for the rest. From that table come the V and J calls and clone size; the DNA was used to work out D and trimming. Here the sample has over 150,000 clones; 60% to 85% occur a single time. The ten largest make up under 2% of the sample.

From the cysteine through the valine, the CDR3 covers 13 amino acids. Solely the CDR3 DNA is kept, with 39 bases framed from the first base. Germline trimming: 6 bases from V, 5 bases from J; junction bases outside gene matches: 7. CDR1 and CDR2 were assigned from the germline V gene as ENHRY and SYGVKD. The V and J genes are TRBV10-3 and TRBJ2-7; 7 middle bases align to TRBD1. Sample: peripheral blood. The clonotype comes from an elderly man with acute or convalescent COVID-19. The bases are TGTGCCATCAGCTACAGACAGGGCGACGAGCAGTACGTC. Its amino acids are CAISYRQGDEQYV.